This entry features one T cell receptor beta chain sequence. This sample is drawn from a study of T-cell memory formation after mild COVID-19. Study as a whole: The study found TCR clusters largely donor specific.

TCRdb reprocessed the 5' RACE reads with MiXCR, giving one entry per CDR3 protein. Of some 150,000 distinct CDR3 sequences in the sample, under 30% were seen once. The CDR3 consists of 13 residues. Germline V gene lookup returns CDR1 DFQATT and CDR2 SNEGSKA (reference sequence). The V end was cut by 2 bases, the J end by 1 base, with 8 bases between. This chain joins TRBV20-1 and TRBJ1-1; no firm D call. The receptor's source is an adult woman who had mild COVID-19 (a few samples of this study predate the infection). Cell type and time point are not known. The sequencing input was PBMCs or a T cell subset sorted from them (not recorded which). CDR3 DNA: TGCAGTGCTAGATCCAGACAGAACACTGAAGCTTTCTTT. Amino acid sequence: CSARSRQNTEAFF.